A selection of T cell receptor beta chains follows, all from one sample in a study of metastatic and nonmetastatic thyroid tumors. TCRdb re-called the PCR reads through MiXCR. The sample records 20,000 to 25,000 clones, 16% being singletons. The sample was tumor tissue. These receptors were collected from a female donor with papillary thyroid cancer or a benign thyroid nodule (not recorded which). Some clones in this sample may be carry-over from other donors' samples. CDR3s include the opening cysteine and the closing phenylalanine or tryptophan. D genes are given only for firm matches. Size is omitted from some rows. Given values are once, few, many or a class for expanded clones.

j_call v_call d_call clone_size cdr3_nt cdr3_aa
TRBJ2-3 TRBV5-1 NA many TGCGCCAGCAGCTTGGTCACAGATACGCAGTATTTT CASSLVTDTQYF
TRBJ1-5 TRBV28 NA NA TGTGCCAGCAGTCCCGCCCAGGGGATGCGCAATCAGCCACAGAATTTT CASSPAQGMRNQPQNF
TRBJ1-5 TRBV30 TRBD1 many TGTGCCTGGAGTGTAGAGGGACAGGGAAGAAATCAGCCCCAGCATTTT CAWSVEGQGRNQPQHF
TRBJ1-5 TRBV28 TRBD1 NA TGTGCCAGCAGTCCCACAGGGGTTGCGGATCAGCCCCAGCATTTT CASSPTGVADQPQHF
TRBJ1-3 TRBV20-1 NA medium-sized TGCAGTGCTACTTATTCTGGAAACACCATATATTTT CSATYSGNTIYF
TRBJ2-1 TRBV6-5 TRBD2 few TGTGCCAGCAGTTACGGTGTACTAGCGGGGCCCTACAATGAGCAGTTCTTC CASSYGVLAGPYNEQFF
TRBJ2-5 TRBV12-3/TRBV12-4 TRBD2 many TGTGCCAGCAGTACCAGCGGGGGGCCCCAAGAGACCCAGTACTTC CASSTSGGPQETQYF
TRBJ2-7 TRBV7-2 TRBD1 NA TGTGCCAGCAGCTTAAGGGACAGGGGGCCCTACGAGCAGTACTTC CASSLRDRGPYEQYF
TRBJ2-2 TRBV5-1 NA many TGCGCCAGCAGCTTGGCCAGGGCTGAACCCGGGGAGCTGTTTTTT CASSLARAEPGELFF
TRBJ2-7 TRBV18 NA medium-sized TGTGCCAGCTCACCTGGGCCGCCCTCCACCTACGAGCAGTACTTC CASSPGPPSTYEQYF
TRBJ2-7 TRBV27 NA few TGTGCCAGCAGTTTAGTAGTTGGGTCTGGCTACGAGCAGTACTTC CASSLVVGSGYEQYF